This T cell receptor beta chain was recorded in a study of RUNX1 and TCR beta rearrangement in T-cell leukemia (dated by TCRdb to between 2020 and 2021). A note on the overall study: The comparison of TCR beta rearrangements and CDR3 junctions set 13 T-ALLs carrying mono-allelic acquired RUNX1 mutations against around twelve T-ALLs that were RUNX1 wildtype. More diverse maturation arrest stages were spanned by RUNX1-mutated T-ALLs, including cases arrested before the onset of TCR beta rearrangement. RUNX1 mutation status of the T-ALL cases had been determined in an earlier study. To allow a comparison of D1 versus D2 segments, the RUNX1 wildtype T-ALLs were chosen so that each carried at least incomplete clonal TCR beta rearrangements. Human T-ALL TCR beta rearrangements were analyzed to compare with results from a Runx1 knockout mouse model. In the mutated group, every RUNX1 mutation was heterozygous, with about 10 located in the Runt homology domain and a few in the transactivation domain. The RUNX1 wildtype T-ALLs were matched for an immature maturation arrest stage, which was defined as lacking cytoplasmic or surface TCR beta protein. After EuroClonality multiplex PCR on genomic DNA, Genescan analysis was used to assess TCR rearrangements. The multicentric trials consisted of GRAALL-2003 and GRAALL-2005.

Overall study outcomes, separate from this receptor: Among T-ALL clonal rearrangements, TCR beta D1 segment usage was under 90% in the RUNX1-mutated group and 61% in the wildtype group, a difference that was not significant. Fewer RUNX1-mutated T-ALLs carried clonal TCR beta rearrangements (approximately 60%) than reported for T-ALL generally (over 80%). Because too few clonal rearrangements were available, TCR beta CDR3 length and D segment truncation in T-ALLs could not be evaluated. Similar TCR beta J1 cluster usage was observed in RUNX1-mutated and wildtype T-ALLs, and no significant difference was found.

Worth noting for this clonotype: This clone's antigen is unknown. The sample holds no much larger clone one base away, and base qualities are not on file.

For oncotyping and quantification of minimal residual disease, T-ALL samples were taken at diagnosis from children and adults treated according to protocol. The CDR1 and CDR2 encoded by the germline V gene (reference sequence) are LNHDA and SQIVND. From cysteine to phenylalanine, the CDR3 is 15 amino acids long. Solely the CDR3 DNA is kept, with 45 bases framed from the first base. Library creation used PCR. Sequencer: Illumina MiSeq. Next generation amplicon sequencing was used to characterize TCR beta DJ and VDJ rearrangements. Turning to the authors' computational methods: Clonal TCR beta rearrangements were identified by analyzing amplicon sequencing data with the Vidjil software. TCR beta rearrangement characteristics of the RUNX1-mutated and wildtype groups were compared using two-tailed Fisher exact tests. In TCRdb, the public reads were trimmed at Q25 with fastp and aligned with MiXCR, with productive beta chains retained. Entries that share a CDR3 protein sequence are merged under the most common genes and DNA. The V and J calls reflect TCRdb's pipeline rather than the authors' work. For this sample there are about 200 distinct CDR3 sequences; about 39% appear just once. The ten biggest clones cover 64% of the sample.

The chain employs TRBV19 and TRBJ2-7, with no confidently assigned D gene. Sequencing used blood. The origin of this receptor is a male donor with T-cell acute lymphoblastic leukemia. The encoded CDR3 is CSRSMGLLTPSSQYF. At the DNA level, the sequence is TGTTCCCGTAGTATGGGTCTCTTGACCCCCTCCTCGCAGTACTTC.